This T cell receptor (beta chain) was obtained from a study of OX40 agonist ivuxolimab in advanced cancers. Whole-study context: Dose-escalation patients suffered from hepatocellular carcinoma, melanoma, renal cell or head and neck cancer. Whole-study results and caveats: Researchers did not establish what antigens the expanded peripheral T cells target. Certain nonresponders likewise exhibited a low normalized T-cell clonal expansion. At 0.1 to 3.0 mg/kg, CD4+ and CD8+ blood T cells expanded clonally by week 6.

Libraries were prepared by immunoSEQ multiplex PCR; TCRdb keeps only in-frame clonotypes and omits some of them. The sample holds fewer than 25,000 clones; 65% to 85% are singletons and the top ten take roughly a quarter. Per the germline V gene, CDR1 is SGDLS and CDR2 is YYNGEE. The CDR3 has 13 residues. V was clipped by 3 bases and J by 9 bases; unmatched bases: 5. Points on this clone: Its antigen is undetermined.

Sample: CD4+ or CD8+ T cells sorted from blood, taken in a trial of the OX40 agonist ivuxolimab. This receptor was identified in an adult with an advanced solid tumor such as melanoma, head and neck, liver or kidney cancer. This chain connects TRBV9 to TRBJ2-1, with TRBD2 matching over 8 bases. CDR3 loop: CASSGSSGSEQFF. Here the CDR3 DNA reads TGTGCCAGCAGCGGGTCGAGCGGGAGTGAGCAGTTCTTC.